The sequence of this T cell receptor (beta chain) was determined in a study of blood T cell repertoires in COVID-19. In the authors' workflow: Reference gene primer amplification in the assay estimated nucleated cell counts. Here immunoSEQ multiplex PCR was the method, and the copy in TCRdb shows in-frame clones only, minus some. Clonal size and the V and J genes are those of that table, whereas D and trimming came from the DNA. The table has approximately 300,000 clones, 85% to 90% seen once. Germline lookup yields CDR1 SGHDN and CDR2 FVKESK. J gave up 5 bases and V 1 base, and 5 bases lay outside the gene matches. There are 16 residues in the CDR3. This clone is a singleton in its sample.

This chain links TRBV14 with TRBJ2-3; 11 bases match TRBD2. Sequencing used PBMCs or T cells enriched from blood (not recorded which). This receptor was obtained from a woman in her 30s who had recovered from COVID-19. The DNA of the CDR3 is TGTGCCAGCAGCCAAGGGCTAGCGGGAGGAAGAGATACGCAGTATTTT. Its translation is CASSQGLAGGRDTQYF.